Listed below are T cell receptor beta chains from one sample, sequenced in a study of OX40 agonist ivuxolimab in advanced cancers. Generated by immunoSEQ multiplex PCR, the TCRdb table keeps only in-frame clones and is missing some. The data contain roughly 71,000 clones, approximately 90% of them singletons. Sequences were derived from CD4+ or CD8+ T cells sorted from blood, sampled in a trial of the OX40 agonist ivuxolimab. The receptors here all came from an adult with an advanced solid tumor such as melanoma, head and neck, liver or kidney cancer. The CDR3 runs from the conserved cysteine through the conserved F or W. D genes are given only for firm matches. Size tells how often a clone was seen (once, few, many) or the class of an expanded clone, and some rows leave it out.

v_gene	d_gene	j_gene	abundance	CDR3aa	CDR3nt
TRBV9	NA	TRBJ1-1	NA	CASSVEQLNTEAFF	TGTGCCAGCAGCGTAGAACAGTTAAACACTGAAGCTTTCTTT
TRBV7-9	TRBD1	TRBJ2-1	NA	CASSFEQGNSNEQFF	TGTGCCAGCAGCTTCGAACAGGGGAATAGCAATGAGCAGTTCTTC
TRBV7-9	NA	TRBJ1-3	NA	CASSAQQGSGNTIYF	TGTGCCAGCAGCGCACAGCAGGGTTCTGGAAACACCATATATTTT
TRBV7-8	TRBD1	TRBJ2-7	NA	CASSGDRGYEQYF	TGTGCCAGCAGCGGAGACAGGGGCTACGAGCAGTACTTC
TRBV4-3	NA	TRBJ2-7	NA	CASSQDRAKSYEQYF	TGCGCCAGCAGCCAAGATCGCGCGAAGTCCTACGAGCAGTACTTC
TRBV28	NA	TRBJ2-7	NA	CASSLRGSGLTEQYF	TGTGCCAGCAGCCTAAGGGGGTCAGGGTTGACTGAGCAGTACTTC
TRBV6-5	NA	TRBJ1-4	NA	CASSFLEGDEKLFF	TGTGCCAGCAGTTTTCTCGAGGGGGATGAAAAACTGTTTTTT
TRBV28	NA	TRBJ2-7	once	CASLARDTASPSLYEQYF	TGTGCCAGCTTAGCCCGGGACACAGCCTCCCCCTCTCTATACGAGCAGTACTTC
TRBV9	TRBD2	TRBJ2-7	NA	CASSSTGGASGRREQYF	TGTGCCAGCAGCTCAACAGGGGGGGCTAGCGGGAGGAGGGAGCAGTACTTC
TRBV30	NA	TRBJ2-7	NA	CAWSGPLYEQYF	TGTGCCTGGAGTGGCCCCCTTTACGAGCAGTACTTC
TRBV6-5	TRBD1	TRBJ2-7	NA	CASSYSGQGSGEQYF	TGTGCCAGCAGTTACTCGGGACAGGGGTCTGGCGAGCAGTACTTC
TRBV27	TRBD2	TRBJ2-1	NA	CASSLSPSGYNEQFF	TGTGCCAGCAGTTTATCGCCTAGCGGATACAATGAGCAGTTCTTC
TRBV6-6	NA	TRBJ1-5	NA	CASSYPGSSNQPQHF	TGTGCCAGCAGTTACCCAGGGTCTAGCAATCAGCCCCAGCATTTT
TRBV5-4	NA	TRBJ1-2	NA	CASSFRSYGYTF	TGTGCCAGCAGCTTTCGAAGCTATGGCTACACCTTC
TRBV28	NA	TRBJ1-4	NA	CASSLLQGSNEKLFF	TGTGCCAGCAGTTTATTACAGGGATCTAATGAAAAACTGTTTTTT
TRBV30	NA	TRBJ1-4	NA	CAWTDGSDEKLFF	TGTGCCTGGACAGACGGATCCGATGAAAAACTGTTTTTT
TRBV5-8	NA	TRBJ1-1	NA	CANKEGLMNTEAFF	TGTGCCAACAAAGAGGGGCTGATGAACACTGAAGCTTTCTTT
TRBV2	NA	TRBJ1-1	NA	CASSEALLTEAFF	TGTGCCAGCAGTGAAGCGCTTCTCACTGAAGCTTTCTTT
TRBV6-4	TRBD1	TRBJ1-5	once	CASVPGQGSGSNQPQHF	TGTGCCAGCGTACCGGGACAGGGTTCGGGTAGCAATCAGCCCCAGCATTTT
TRBV7-6	TRBD2	TRBJ2-3	NA	CASSLFASGGALERTDTQYF	TGTGCCAGCAGCTTATTCGCTAGCGGGGGAGCCTTAGAGCGCACAGATACGCAGTATTTT
TRBV19	TRBD2	TRBJ2-5	NA	CASSIRLAEKTQYF	TGTGCCAGTAGTATACGACTAGCGGAGAAGACCCAGTACTTC
TRBV28	NA	TRBJ1-1	NA	CASSPPGSEAFF	TGTGCCAGCAGCCCCCCCGGGAGTGAAGCTTTCTTT
TRBV28	TRBD1	TRBJ1-2	once	CASSRQGILNYGYTF	TGTGCCAGCAGTAGACAGGGAATCCTTAACTATGGCTACACCTTC
TRBV19	NA	TRBJ2-1	NA	CASSIVAEAYNEQFF	TGTGCCAGTAGTATAGTGGCGGAAGCCTACAATGAGCAGTTCTTC